Listed below are T cell receptor beta chains from one sample, sequenced in a study of early T cells in non-severe SARS-CoV-2 infection. TCRdb recomputed calls from the 5' RACE reads with MiXCR, one row per CDR3 protein. This sample carries more than 95,000 distinct CDR3 sequences, approximately 15% of them seen once, and the ten largest clones take just over 20%. The sequenced sample was whole blood. The source is an adult who was a healthcare worker with PCR-confirmed SARS-CoV-2 infection or an uninfected control (not recorded which). CDR3s include the opening cysteine and the closing phenylalanine or tryptophan. Each record gives: V gene, D gene, CDR3 length, clone size, J gene, CDR3 protein, CDR3 DNA. A D gene is named only where the DNA matches it firmly. Size is omitted from some rows. Given values are once, few, many or a class for expanded clones.

TRBV3-1	NA	11	few	TRBJ1-1	CASSLYSEAFF	TGTGCCAGCAGCCTCTACAGTGAAGCTTTCTTT
TRBV12-3/TRBV12-4	NA	15	few	TRBJ2-2	CASRSGTSNTGELFF	TGTGCCAGCAGGTCCGGGACTTCGAACACCGGGGAGCTGTTTTTT
TRBV7-9	NA	11	NA	TRBJ1-1	CASSGFTEAFF	TGTGCCTCGTCGGGGTTCACTGAAGCTTTCTTT
TRBV10-1	NA	12	few	TRBJ2-3	CASSDWENTQYF	TGCGCCAGCAGTGATTGGGAGAATACGCAGTATTTT
TRBV7-6	NA	21	few	TRBJ1-6	CASSLVPVVRGLSSYNSPLHF	TGTGCCAGCAGCTTAGTTCCGGTAGTCAGGGGCCTGAGCTCCTATAATTCACCCCTCCACTTT
TRBV29-1	NA	14	few	TRBJ2-3	CSVVGARSTDTQYF	TGCAGCGTTGTAGGAGCGAGATCCACAGATACGCAGTATTTT
TRBV5-1	NA	14	NA	TRBJ1-1	CASSLRTGSTEAFF	TGCGCCAGCAGCCTCCGAACGGGAAGCACTGAAGCTTTCTTT
TRBV12-3/TRBV12-4	NA	14	few	TRBJ1-1	CASSLTGGDTEAFF	TGTGCCAGCAGTTTAACGGGAGGGGACACTGAAGCTTTCTTT
TRBV15	TRBD2	14	few	TRBJ2-5	CATSTSGGSETQYF	TGTGCCACCAGCACTAGCGGGGGCTCAGAGACCCAGTACTTC
TRBV29-1	NA	12	many	TRBJ2-5	CSVGMIQETQYF	TGCAGCGTTGGGATGATCCAAGAGACCCAGTACTTC
TRBV20-1	TRBD2	17	NA	TRBJ2-5	CSARLALAGGQQETQYF	TGCAGTGCTAGGTTAGCCCTAGCGGGGGGGCAACAAGAGACCCAGTACTTC
TRBV20-1	NA	13	NA	TRBJ1-5	CSATDSLNQPQHF	TGCAGTGCTACGGACAGTCTCAATCAGCCCCAGCATTTT